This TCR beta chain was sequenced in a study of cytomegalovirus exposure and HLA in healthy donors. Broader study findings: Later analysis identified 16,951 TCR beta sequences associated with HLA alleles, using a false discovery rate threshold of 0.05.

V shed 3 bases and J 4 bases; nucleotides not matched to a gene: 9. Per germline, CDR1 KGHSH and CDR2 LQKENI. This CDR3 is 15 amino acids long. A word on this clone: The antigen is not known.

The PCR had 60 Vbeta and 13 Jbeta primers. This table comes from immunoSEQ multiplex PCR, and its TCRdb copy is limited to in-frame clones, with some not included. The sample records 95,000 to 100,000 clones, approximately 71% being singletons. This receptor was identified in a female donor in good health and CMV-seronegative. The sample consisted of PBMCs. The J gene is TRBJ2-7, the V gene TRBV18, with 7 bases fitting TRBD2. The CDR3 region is CASSPPFLAVYEQYF. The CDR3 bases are TGTGCCAGCTCACCCCCTTTTCTAGCGGTATACGAGCAGTACTTC.